Below, 15 T cell receptor beta chains from the same sample are listed, as sequenced in a study of blood T cell repertoires in COVID-19. Repertoires were generated with immunoSEQ multiplex PCR, while TCRdb's copy carries only in-frame clones and drops some. The sample yields about 120,000 clones, 90% seen once. Input material: peripheral blood. The source of these receptors is a woman aged 60-75 years with COVID-19, enrolled during active disease.

This clone was observed a handful of times. The gene calls are TRBV19 and TRBJ1-4; TRBD1 is a possible D gene (5 bases). CDR3 length: 16 amino acids. Trimming stripped 9 bases from V and 10 bases from J, with 27 bases between. The germline V gene encodes CDR1 LNHDA and CDR2 SQIVND (reference sequence). Here the CDR3 DNA reads TGTGCCAGCGATGATGGGGCGGGACCCCCCGTAGGAAAACTGTTTTTT. It yields the protein CASDDGAGPPVGKLFF.

The V and J genes are TRBV7-9 and TRBJ2-5, with a tentative D call TRBD2 (6 bases). Germline assignment: CDR1 SEHNR and CDR2 FQNEAQ (reference sequence). CDR3 length: 18 amino acids. V lost 5 bases and J 3 bases, leaving 25 bases between the germline ends. DNA of the CDR3: TGTGCCAGCAGCCCACTACAGGAGGGAAGGGGAACCAAAGAGACCCAGTACTTC. It yields the protein CASSPLQEGRGTKETQYF.

V usage is TRBV12-3 or TRBV12-4 and J usage is TRBJ2-2; no clear D gene. The CDR3 length is 12 residues. V lost 3 bases and J 6 bases, leaving 5 bases between the germline ends. The CDR3, as DNA: TGTGCCAGCAGTTTCTTTCCCGGGGAGCTGTTTTTT. Its translation: CASSFFPGELFF.

The chain employs TRBV4-2 and TRBJ2-7; 10 positions match TRBD2. This CDR3 has 15 amino acids. V lost 4 bases to trimming and J lost 3 bases; unmatched junction nucleotides: 6. Germline CDR1 reads LGHNA; CDR2 reads YNFKEQ. Here the CDR3 DNA reads TGTGCCAGCAGCCCACTAGCGGGGAGCAACTACGAGCAGTACTTC. It is translated as CASSPLAGSNYEQYF.

CDR3 coding DNA: TGTGCCATCCGCCCGGGGGGGGGAGACAATGAGCAGTTCTTC. This gives the protein CAIRPGGGDNEQFF. The chain joins TRBV10-3 to TRBJ2-1; 8 positions agree with TRBD2. This CDR3 is 14 amino acids long. The germline V gene encodes CDR1 ENHRY and CDR2 SYGVKD. J gave up 5 bases and V 8 bases, and 8 bases lay outside the gene matches.

The chain uses TRBV6-2 or TRBV6-3 and TRBJ2-1; D is uncertain. The CDR3 length is 15 residues. Trimming removed 0 bases from V and 7 bases from J, with 13 bases in between. Germline CDR1 is MNHEY and CDR2 is SVGEGT. CDR3 sequence: CASSYSRNVINEQFF. The CDR3 nucleotides are TGTGCCAGCAGTTACTCGAGGAACGTCATTAATGAGCAGTTCTTC.

A few counts support this clone. The V and J genes are TRBV6-5 and TRBJ1-2; D is ambiguous. Between the trimmed V and J ends, which lost 5 bases and 7 bases, there was a span of 14 bases. The CDR3 sequence is 13 residues long. Germline V gene sequence: CDR1 MNHEY, CDR2 SVGAGI. The CDR3 coding sequence is TGTGCCAGCAGTAACGGTCGCCGTACTGGCTACACCTTC. This gives the protein CASSNGRRTGYTF.

This clone has a handful of counts. V is TRBV6-1 and J is TRBJ2-3, with 9 bases lining up with TRBD2. Germline CDR1 and CDR2: MNHNS and SASEGT. This CDR3 is 16 amino acids long. Trimming took 1 base from V and 0 from J; bases not matched to a gene: 2. Here the CDR3 DNA reads TGTGCCAGCAGTGAAGGAGCGGGGGGAAGCACAGATACGCAGTATTTT. This sequence encodes CASSEGAGGSTDTQYF.

The table lists this clone with a few counts. As DNA, the CDR3 is TGTGCCAGCCTCCTGGCCAGGGACACCTACGAGCAGTACTTC. It yields the protein CASLLARDTYEQYF. V and J are TRBV5-4 and TRBJ2-7, with a tentative D call TRBD1 (6 bases). Trimming pared 7 bases from V and 2 bases from J, leaving 16 bases between. The CDR3 sequence is 14 residues long. CDR1 is SGHNT and CDR2 is YYREEE in the germline V gene (reference sequence).

This chain connects TRBV18 to TRBJ2-3, with D maybe TRBD1 (6 bases). Germline V gives CDR1 KGHSH, CDR2 LQKENI. This CDR3 is built from 14 residues. Between the trimmed V and J ends, which lost 4 bases and 2 bases, there was a span of 10 bases. The CDR3 DNA is TGTGCCAGCTCACTTGACAGGTTCACAGATACGCAGTATTTT. It yields the protein CASSLDRFTDTQYF.

In nucleotides, the CDR3 is TGCAGAAAAACCTTTGACATTCACACTGAAGCTTTCTTT. This gives the protein CRKTFDIHTEAFF. The chain links TRBV29-1 to TRBJ1-1; D remains ambiguous. The CDR3 extends over 13 amino acids. Looked up from germline, CDR1 is SQVTM and CDR2 is ANQGSEA.

A word on this clone: Other nucleotide sequences in the sample specify the same CDR3. This CDR3 is CASSLGRNTEAFF. CDR3 nucleotide sequence: TGTGCCAGCAGCTTAGGCAGGAACACTGAAGCTTTCTTT. The gene calls are TRBV7-8 and TRBJ1-1; D remains unclear. This CDR3 region has 13 residues. Trimming left V 1 base short and J 1 base short, with 4 bases between. Germline lookup yields CDR1 SGHVS and CDR2 FQNEAQ.

The rearrangement joins TRBV6-2 or TRBV6-3 to TRBJ2-7; the match to TRBD1 covers 7 bases. V dropped 5 bases and J dropped 4; count of bases not matched to a gene: 26. Germline CDR1 MNHEY, CDR2 SVGEGT. The CDR3 totals 20 residues. The CDR3 is CASSPAVSLLHRGFSYEQYF. DNA of the CDR3: TGTGCCAGCAGTCCAGCCGTCAGCCTTTTACACAGGGGCTTTTCTTACGAGCAGTACTTC.

CDR3 DNA sequence: TGTGCCAGCAGTGAAGCGGGGGGGACTAATGAGCAGTTCTTC. It codes for CASSEAGGTNEQFF. The chain couples TRBV6-4 to TRBJ2-1; 10 nucleotides match TRBD2. The CDR3 spans 14 residues. The germline V gene encodes CDR1 MRHNA and CDR2 SNTAGT. With 3 bases clipped from V and 7 bases from J, the junction kept 3 bases outside the gene matches.

The table lists this clone with a count of one. V and J are TRBV27 and TRBJ1-2; 10 bases fit TRBD1. CDR1 is MNHEY, CDR2 SMNVEV, per germline (reference sequence). This CDR3 region has 14 residues. J gave up 5 bases and V 4 bases, and 4 bases lay outside the gene matches. In nucleotides, the CDR3 is TGTGCCAGCAGTTCCCGACAGGGGGCGTATGGCTACACCTTC. This translates into CASSSRQGAYGYTF.